A single sample gave rise to the 17 T cell receptor beta chains below, sequenced in a study of a mutant IDH1 vaccine in newly diagnosed glioma (dated by TCRdb to about 2021). The time point label of this sample denotes: baseline, week 1 (first vaccination visit). This specimen's treatment or condition label, interpreted: pre-vaccination baseline after standard-of-care therapy. Preparation of the library involved the immunoSEQ multiplex PCR assay. Entries here come from immuneACCESS through TCRdb and include only in-frame sequences with V and J called. Some clones fail to appear in such tables; in the studies checked, an unresolved V gene covers under half of the shortfall, and the cause of the remainder is unknown. The sample data list about 16,000 clones, and 95% of these were observed just once. The ten most abundant clones make up approximately 3.5% of the sample. Specimen: peripheral blood mononuclear cells (PBMCs), collected from a glioma patient treated with radiotherapy, temozolomide or both. These receptors were obtained from a woman between 18 and 29 years old with glioma. Some clones in this sample may be carry-over from other donors' samples.

This clone was counted once. The gene calls are TRBV28 and TRBJ2-7, with D possibly TRBD1 on 6 matching bases. Germline V CDR1 and CDR2: MDHEN, SYDVKM. The CDR3 is 14 residues long. V lost 2 bases, J lost 0 bases, and 8 bases lay in between. The CDR3 region is CASSLGGYSYEQYF. CDR3 nucleotide sequence: TGTGCCAGCAGTTTAGGGGGCTACTCCTACGAGCAGTACTTC.

The rearrangement joins TRBV12-5 to TRBJ2-1; 8 bases are a match to TRBD1. There are 14 residues in the CDR3. Germline values: CDR1 LGHNT, CDR2 FRNRAP. V lost 6 bases and J lost 8; bases outside the gene matches: 9. The CDR3 nucleotides read TGTGCTAGTGGCAGAGGACAGGGTTCGGATGAGCAGTTCTTC. It encodes CASGRGQGSDEQFF.

The gene calls are TRBV30 and TRBJ2-1; 7 bases are shared with TRBD1. Germline lookup yields CDR1 GTSNPN and CDR2 SVGIG (reference sequence). With V trimmed by 3 bases and J by 8 bases, 13 bases remained unmatched. The CDR3 loop spans 15 amino acids. CDR3 DNA: TGTGCCTGGAGCGCCGACAGGGTTGTAGGTGATGAGCAGTTCTTC. This gives the protein CAWSADRVVGDEQFF.

This clone came up once. The chain combines TRBV5-1 with TRBJ2-7; D is unresolved. Germline-derived CDR1 and CDR2 are SGHRS and YFSETQ. This CDR3 comprises 14 residues. V was clipped by 1 base and J by 2 bases, with 10 bases between them. The CDR3 DNA sequence: TGCGCCAGCAGCTTGCCTACAGCCACCTACGAGCAGTACTTC. It codes for CASSLPTATYEQYF.

As for this clone: A junction boundary mismatches the germline segment, possibly from a read error. The rearrangement joins TRBV5-1 to TRBJ2-7, with a tentative D call TRBD1 (6 bases). The CDR3 has 12 amino acids. Germline CDR1 SGHRS, CDR2 YFSETQ. The CDR3, as DNA: TGCGCCAGCAGCTTTGACAGGTTGCCACCAGAATTC. Translation gives CASSFDRLPPEF. The variable domain in full, completed from reference TRBV5-1 and TRBJ2-7, reads KAGVTQTPRYLIKTRGQQVTLSCSPISGHRSVSWYQQTPGQGLQFLFEYFSETQRNKGNFPGRFSGRQFSNSRSEMNVSTLELGDSALYLCASSFDRLPPEFGPGTRLTVT.

The chain has TRBV7-9 and TRBJ2-1; possibly TRBD2 for D (5 bases). The CDR3 totals 14 residues. Germline lookup yields CDR1 SEHNR and CDR2 FQNEAQ (reference sequence). V lost 5 bases, J lost 5 bases, and 13 bases lay in between. The chain's CDR3 is CASSPLGANNEQFF. CDR3 nucleotides: TGTGCCAGCAGCCCCTTGGGAGCGAACAATGAGCAGTTCTTC.

The chain is built from TRBV27 and TRBJ2-1, with 11 bases lining up with TRBD2. This CDR3 has 17 residues. Germline values: CDR1 MNHEY, CDR2 SMNVEV (reference sequence). Trimming cost V 3 bases and J 7 bases; bases outside gene matches: 11. Here the CDR3 DNA reads TGTGCCAGCAGTTTCCTTAATAGCGGGGGGGCGAGAAATGAGCAGTTCTTC. Amino acid sequence: CASSFLNSGGARNEQFF.

The chain joins TRBV5-6 to TRBJ2-7, with D hard to call. Germline loops: CDR1 SGHDT, CDR2 YYEEEE. V was trimmed by 1 base and J by 3 bases, leaving 5 bases between them. The CDR3 has 12 residues. The CDR3 sequence is CASSLWNYEQYF. The CDR3, as DNA: TGTGCCAGCAGCTTGTGGAACTACGAGCAGTACTTC.

The chain employs TRBV7-2 and TRBJ1-1; 8 positions agree with TRBD1. J was trimmed by 10 bases and V by 0 bases; bases with no gene match: 10. CDR1 is SGHTA and CDR2 is FQGNSA in the germline V gene. This CDR3 is 15 amino acids long. CDR3 amino acids: CASSLAGQATSLAFF. CDR3 nucleotide sequence: TGTGCCAGCAGCTTAGCGGGACAGGCTACATCTTTAGCTTTCTTT.

V and J are TRBV7-2 and TRBJ1-5; D perhaps matches TRBD1 (6 bases). With 1 base removed from V and 0 bases from J, the gap between germline ends came to 13 bases. The length of the CDR3 is 17 residues. CDR1 is SGHTA, CDR2 FQGNSA, per germline. The CDR3 loop reads CASSLVATGYSNQPQHF. In DNA, the CDR3 is TGTGCCAGCAGCTTAGTCGCGACAGGATATAGCAATCAGCCCCAGCATTTT.

The rearrangement uses TRBV7-8 and TRBJ2-1; 8 positions agree with TRBD2. The J segment lost 5 bases and the V segment lost 1 base, leaving 1 base of the junction unmatched. The CDR3 runs 14 residues. Germline loops: CDR1 SGHVS, CDR2 FQNEAQ. CDR3: CASSLGGGNNEQFF. The CDR3 nucleotides read TGTGCCAGCAGCTTAGGCGGGGGGAACAATGAGCAGTTCTTC.

J is TRBJ2-3 and V is TRBV27; D unclear. The CDR3 contains 14 residues. The V end was cut by 4 bases, the J end by 0 bases, with 8 bases between. CDR1 and CDR2 from the germline V gene are MNHEY and SMNVEV (reference sequence). CDR3 sequence reads: CASSWAASTDTQYF. The CDR3 bases are TGTGCCAGCAGTTGGGCAGCTAGCACAGATACGCAGTATTTT.

V gene TRBV12-5 combines with J gene TRBJ2-3; D gene ambiguous. The CDR3 sequence is 12 residues long. CDR1 LGHNT and CDR2 FRNRAP come from the germline V gene. V was pared by 6 bases and J by 4 bases, with 8 bases between. As DNA, the CDR3 is TGTGCTAGTGGCTCGAGTGCAGATACGCAGTATTTT. The encoded protein is CASGSSADTQYF. Full variable domain (rest looked up from reference TRBV12-5 and TRBJ2-3): DARVTQTPRHKVTEMGQEVTMRCQPILGHNTVFWYRQTMMQGLELLAYFRNRAPLDDSGMPKDRFSAEMPDATLATLKIQPSEPRDSAVYFCASGSSADTQYFGPGTRLTVL.

The chain links TRBV9 to TRBJ2-6, with TRBD1 matching 9 bases. The CDR3 contains 18 residues. With V trimmed by 3 bases and J by 1 base, 8 bases remained unmatched. The V gene's germline CDR1 is SGDLS and CDR2 YYNGEE. The CDR3 spells CASSEGRDRVSGANVLTF. CDR3 DNA: TGTGCCAGCAGCGAGGGGCGGGACAGGGTGTCTGGGGCCAACGTCCTGACTTTC.

The rearrangement joins TRBV9 to TRBJ2-5; the match to TRBD2 covers 9 bases. Germline V lookup: CDR1 SGDLS, CDR2 YYNGEE. The CDR3 extends over 15 amino acids. With V trimmed by 4 bases and J by 5 bases, 9 bases remained unmatched. CDR3 in DNA: TGTGCCAGCAGCTCCGATAGCGGGGGAAGGGAGACCCAGTACTTC. This encodes CASSSDSGGRETQYF.

The rearrangement uses TRBV5-1 and TRBJ2-7, with D possibly matching TRBD1 (6 bases). This CDR3 is built from 15 residues. V was pared by 5 bases and J by 2 bases, with 17 bases between. CDR1 SGHRS and CDR2 YFSETQ come from the germline V gene. The CDR3 here is CASSTGQNSPYEQYF. CDR3 DNA sequence: TGCGCCAGCAGTACCGGACAGAACTCTCCCTACGAGCAGTACTTC. The full variable domain, rest sourced from reference TRBV5-1 and TRBJ2-7, is KAGVTQTPRYLIKTRGQQVTLSCSPISGHRSVSWYQQTPGQGLQFLFEYFSETQRNKGNFPGRFSGRQFSNSRSEMNVSTLELGDSALYLCASSTGQNSPYEQYFGPGTRLTVT.

J is TRBJ1-2 and V is TRBV19; no firm D call. V was shortened by 9 bases and J by 2 bases, with 19 bases between the two germline ends. The V gene's germline CDR1 is LNHDA and CDR2 SQIVND (reference sequence). This CDR3 contains 15 residues. The CDR3, as DNA: TGTGCCAGCCTTCGCGACCCCGGACTAAACTATGGCTACACCTTC. Its translation: CASLRDPGLNYGYTF.